What follows is one T cell receptor (beta chain) and its context. A J-beta primer mix and a sample-barcoded 5' primer were used in a second PCR of roughly 6 to 11 cycles. One entry per CDR3 protein, called by TCRdb with MiXCR from the 5' RACE reads. This table holds some 760,000 distinct CDR3 sequences, roughly 25% found once. The CDR3 consists of 14 residues. CDR1 is SGHKS and CDR2 is YYEKEE in the germline V gene (reference sequence). V was trimmed by 5 bases and J by 2 bases, leaving 13 bases between them. This sample is part of a study of blood T cells in healthy people across ages. Study-wide background: Per two T cells, template switching captured roughly one barcoded beta molecule.

The sample was also reused in another study, on T cells of mothers and their children.

The sequence was collected from a boy aged 10-17 years in good health. The rearrangement joins TRBV5-5 to TRBJ2-5; D is ambiguous. What was sequenced was blood. The CDR3 sequence is CASRSRDGQETQYF. The CDR3, as DNA: TGTGCCAGCAGGTCACGCGACGGACAAGAGACCCAGTACTTC.